The rows below give T cell receptor beta chains drawn from one sample of a study of CD8 T cells in Susac syndrome. TCRdb ran MiXCR on the immunoSEQ multiplex PCR reads and lists one entry per CDR3 protein. Of around 99,000 distinct CDR3 sequences in the sample, approximately 96% are singletons; the top ten hold 0.096%. What was sequenced was CD4+ T cells from PBMCs. The source of these receptors is a human donor in good health. CDR3s include the opening cysteine and the closing phenylalanine or tryptophan. The D gene is left open where the match is weak. Some rows mark clone size as missing; the rest say once, few, many or name a class of expanded clone.

v_gene	j_gene	len	abundance	d_gene	CDR3nt	CDR3aa
TRBV27	TRBJ1-1	15	-	-	TGTGCCAGCAGTTTATCGACTAGGGGTGGCACTGAAGCTTTCTTT	CASSLSTRGGTEAFF
TRBV2	TRBJ2-4	15	-	-	TGTGCCAGCAGTGAAAGTTTCTTAGCCAAAAACATTCAGTACTTC	CASSESFLAKNIQYF
TRBV20-1	TRBJ2-7	14	-	TRBD2	TGCAGTGCTAGGGCGGAGACTAGCATGTACGAGCAGTACTTC	CSARAETSMYEQYF
TRBV12-3/TRBV12-4	TRBJ2-6	16	-	-	TGTGCCAGCAGTTTAGGCAGGCCCTCTGGGGCCAACGTCCTGACTTTC	CASSLGRPSGANVLTF
TRBV6-2/TRBV6-3	TRBJ2-2	14	-	-	TGTGCCAGCAGCCCGGGGTTCAACACCGGGGAGCTGTTTTTT	CASSPGFNTGELFF
TRBV12-3/TRBV12-4	TRBJ2-7	13	-	-	TGTGCCAGCAGTTTAGGGCTAGCGCGGGAGCAGTACTTC	CASSLGLAREQYF
TRBV9	TRBJ2-4	15	-	-	TGTGCCAGCAGCGTAGGCCCCTTGGGGAGTTACATTCAGTACTTC	CASSVGPLGSYIQYF
TRBV29-1	TRBJ2-7	13	-	TRBD1	TGCAGCGTCGTTGGGGACAGGGCCAACGAGCAGTACTTC	CSVVGDRANEQYF
TRBV14	TRBJ1-1	15	-	-	TGTGCCAGCAGCCAAGAAGGAAGAGGACGCCGTGAAGCTTTCTTT	CASSQEGRGRREAFF
TRBV2	TRBJ2-2	13	once	-	TGTGCCAGCAGTGAAAGTGGCACCGGGGAGCTGTTTTTT	CASSESGTGELFF
TRBV20-1	TRBJ2-1	15	-	-	TGCAGTGCTAGAGATCCTAGGGACTCCTACAATGAGCAGTTCTTC	CSARDPRDSYNEQFF
TRBV14	TRBJ1-1	18	-	-	TGTGCCAGCAGCCAAGGCCGGTTGGGGTGGGGGATGAACACTGAAGCTTTCTTT	CASSQGRLGWGMNTEAFF
TRBV6-5	TRBJ1-1	13	once	TRBD1	TGTGCCAGCAAAAACGACAGGGCCACTGAAGCTTTCTTT	CASKNDRATEAFF
TRBV28	TRBJ2-5	16	-	TRBD1	TGTGCCAGCAGTTTCGTGGACGGACAGGGTGGGGAGACCCAGTACTTC	CASSFVDGQGGETQYF
TRBV25-1	TRBJ2-1	14	-	TRBD1	TGTGCCAGCAGTAGGACAGGGGAGGGGAATGAGCAGTTCTTC	CASSRTGEGNEQFF
TRBV11-2	TRBJ2-7	12	-	-	TGTGCCAGCAGCCCGGAGGCCTACGAGCAGTACTTC	CASSPEAYEQYF
TRBV4-3	TRBJ2-5	17	-	-	TGCGCCAGCAGCCAAGATAATCGGGTTCTAGCCCAAGAGACCCAGTACTTC	CASSQDNRVLAQETQYF
TRBV18	TRBJ2-7	12	-	-	TGTGCCAGCTCACTGCTGGGGGGCGAGCAGTACTTC	CASSLLGGEQYF
TRBV4-1	TRBJ2-5	13	-	-	TGCGCCAGCAGCCAAGGGGTCGGGGAGACCCAGTACTTC	CASSQGVGETQYF
TRBV7-2	TRBJ2-3	15	-	TRBD2	TGTGCCAGCAGCTTTGCAGCGGGGGGAGGAGATACGCAGTATTTT	CASSFAAGGGDTQYF
TRBV28	TRBJ1-2	13	-	-	TGTGCCAGCAGTTTAGTAAGGAGGGATGGCTACACCTTC	CASSLVRRDGYTF
TRBV6-5	TRBJ1-6	12	-	-	TGTGCCAGCAGTCAGAATAATTCACCCCTCCACTTT	CASSQNNSPLHF
TRBV2	TRBJ2-7	15	-	-	TGTGCCAGCAGTTTAAGGGACGGCCTTGCCTACGAGCAGTACTTC	CASSLRDGLAYEQYF
TRBV12-3/TRBV12-4	TRBJ2-7	16	-	TRBD1	TGTGCCAGCAGTTTACACACCGGGACAGGGGTCGCCGAGCAGTACTTC	CASSLHTGTGVAEQYF
TRBV5-1	TRBJ1-1	16	-	TRBD1	TGCGCCAGCAGCTTGGACCTAGGACAGGGAATAACTGAAGCTTTCTTT	CASSLDLGQGITEAFF
TRBV5-1	TRBJ2-5	16	once	TRBD2	TGCGCCAGCAGCTTGGCCTTGGGAGGGACCGGAGAGACCCAGTACTTC	CASSLALGGTGETQYF
TRBV28	TRBJ1-2	11	-	-	TGTGCCAGCACGTCTAACTATGGCTACACCTTC	CASTSNYGYTF
TRBV7-2	TRBJ2-7	13	-	TRBD2	TGTGCCAGCAGCTTGCGGGGGGGCCTCGAGCAGTACTTC	CASSLRGGLEQYF
TRBV6-5	TRBJ2-3	12	-	-	TGTGCCAGCAGTTATAGCGGTGTTACGCAGTATTTT	CASSYSGVTQYF
TRBV20-1	TRBJ2-2	21	-	TRBD2	TGCAGTGCTAGAGATTCAAAAAGCGTATCTCGGCTAGCGGGGAATACCGGGGAGCTGTTTTTT	CSARDSKSVSRLAGNTGELFF
TRBV5-1	TRBJ1-5	15	-	-	TGCGCCAGCAGCCCCGGGACGCCCGGCGATCAGCCCCAGCATTTT	CASSPGTPGDQPQHF
TRBV27	TRBJ1-1	15	-	-	TGTGCCAGCAGTTCTAGGCCAGGGAGGAGCACTGAAGCTTTCTTT	CASSSRPGRSTEAFF
TRBV30	TRBJ1-4	14	once	-	TGTGCCTGGAGCGGACATCTGGGGGGTGAAAAACTGTTTTTT	CAWSGHLGGEKLFF
TRBV5-1	TRBJ2-4	15	-	-	TGCGCCAGCAGCTTGGGACGAGCGGATTGGGACATTCAGTACTTC	CASSLGRADWDIQYF
TRBV20-1	TRBJ2-5	13	-	TRBD1	TGCAGTGCTGGTACAGGGGGCTTAGAGACCCAGTACTTC	CSAGTGGLETQYF
TRBV6-2/TRBV6-3	TRBJ2-5	15	once	TRBD1	TGTGCCAGCAGAAAGACCGGACAGGGGGGAGAGACCCAGTACTTC	CASRKTGQGGETQYF
TRBV5-1	TRBJ2-5	12	-	TRBD1	TGCGCCAGCAGCAACAGGGGAGAGACCCAGTACTTC	CASSNRGETQYF
TRBV29-1	TRBJ1-1	15	-	TRBD1	TGCAGCGTTGAAGGGCCAGGGGGCAGTAAGACTGAAGCTTTCTTT	CSVEGPGGSKTEAFF
TRBV28	TRBJ2-7	15	-	TRBD2	TGTGCCAGCAGTCGGGGGGAGATCCGGGCCTACGAGCAGTACTTC	CASSRGEIRAYEQYF
TRBV2	TRBJ2-5	11	-	-	TGTGCCAGCAGTGTGCTAGAGACCCAGTACTTC	CASSVLETQYF
TRBV6-2/TRBV6-3	TRBJ2-2	15	-	-	TGTGCCAGCATCCGACAGGGAGGGTACACCGGGGAGCTGTTTTTT	CASIRQGGYTGELFF
TRBV5-1	TRBJ1-1	17	-	-	TGCGCCAGCAGCTTTCCCCGGGACAAGGGAGCCCCTTTTGAAGCTTTCTTT	CASSFPRDKGAPFEAFF
TRBV7-9	TRBJ2-3	15	-	TRBD1	TGTGCCAGCAGCTTTGTGACAGGGCGAACAGATACGCAGTATTTT	CASSFVTGRTDTQYF
TRBV20-1	TRBJ2-1	12	-	TRBD2	TGCAGTGCCAAGAGCGGGAGTCTTGAGCAGTTCTTC	CSAKSGSLEQFF
TRBV12-3/TRBV12-4	TRBJ2-1	14	-	TRBD2	TGTGCCAGCAGTTTTAGCGGGGGGGCCGGTGAGCAGTTCTTC	CASSFSGGAGEQFF
TRBV3-1	TRBJ1-5	15	-	-	TGTGCCAGCAGCCCCCAACCCAGGGGCGATCAGCCCCAGCATTTT	CASSPQPRGDQPQHF
TRBV27	TRBJ2-5	13	-	-	TGTGCCAGCAGTCGACGGGAAAAAGAGACCCAGTACTTC	CASSRREKETQYF
TRBV14	TRBJ1-1	15	-	-	TGTGCCAGCAGCCCCCTGGGCGGGACGAACACTGAAGCTTTCTTT	CASSPLGGTNTEAFF
TRBV19	TRBJ2-5	13	-	-	TGTGCCAGCGTCATCGGGCAGCAAGAGACCCAGTACTTC	CASVIGQQETQYF